The rows below give T cell receptor beta chains drawn from one sample of a study of memory CD4+ T cells and cytomegalovirus serostatus. Generated by immunoSEQ multiplex PCR, the TCRdb table keeps only in-frame clones and is missing some. The sample has over 65,000 clones, approximately 80% seen once. The sample comprised memory CD4+ T cells from blood. These receptors originate from an adult in good health and CMV-seronegative. Both conserved end residues are part of each CDR3. The D gene is left open where the match is weak. A clone size is listed for some rows: how often the clone was seen (once, few, many), or a class if it is expanded.

v_call: TRBV5-3
j_call: TRBJ2-7
clone_size: -
d_call: TRBD2
cdr3_length: 15
cdr3_nt: TGTGCCAGAAGATATAATAGCGGGGCGGGCTACGAGCAGTACTTC
cdr3_aa: CARRYNSGAGYEQYF

v_call: TRBV6-5
j_call: TRBJ1-6
clone_size: -
d_call: TRBD1
cdr3_length: 15
cdr3_nt: TGTGCCAGCAGTTACTCGACAGGGGTGAGCTCACCCCTCCACTTT
cdr3_aa: CASSYSTGVSSPLHF

v_call: TRBV9
j_call: TRBJ2-3
clone_size: -
d_call: TRBD2
cdr3_length: 16
cdr3_nt: TGTGCCAGCAGCGTAGCGGCTAGCGGGGGGCGAGATACGCAGTATTTT
cdr3_aa: CASSVAASGGRDTQYF

v_call: TRBV5-1
j_call: TRBJ2-3
clone_size: few
d_call: -
cdr3_length: 17
cdr3_nt: TGCGCCAGCAGCAACCCGTCTAACACCTTTAGCACAGATACGCAGTATTTT
cdr3_aa: CASSNPSNTFSTDTQYF

v_call: TRBV9
j_call: TRBJ1-4
clone_size: once
d_call: -
cdr3_length: 14
cdr3_nt: TGTGCCAGCAGCGTAAACCCCCGTAATGAAAAACTGTTTTTT
cdr3_aa: CASSVNPRNEKLFF

v_call: TRBV30
j_call: TRBJ1-1
clone_size: few
d_call: -
cdr3_length: 11
cdr3_nt: TGTGCCTGTTCGAGGGGGGCTGAAGCTTTCTTT
cdr3_aa: CACSRGAEAFF

v_call: TRBV5-4
j_call: TRBJ1-1
clone_size: -
d_call: TRBD1
cdr3_length: 13
cdr3_nt: TGTGCCAGCAGCTTTCTCACAGGGGGAAGTGGTTTCTTT
cdr3_aa: CASSFLTGGSGFF

v_call: TRBV9
j_call: TRBJ2-2
clone_size: -
d_call: -
cdr3_length: 15
cdr3_nt: TGTGCCAGCAGCGTAGACGGGACACATCACGGGGAGCTGTTTTTT
cdr3_aa: CASSVDGTHHGELFF

v_call: TRBV7-2
j_call: TRBJ2-1
clone_size: -
d_call: -
cdr3_length: 13
cdr3_nt: TGTGCCAGCAGCTTCTCGGACGGGGGTGAGCAGTTCTTC
cdr3_aa: CASSFSDGGEQFF

v_call: TRBV7-3
j_call: TRBJ2-3
clone_size: -
d_call: TRBD2
cdr3_length: 16
cdr3_nt: TGTGCCAGCAGCTCTCAGCCTAGCGGGAACACAGATACGCAGTATTTT
cdr3_aa: CASSSQPSGNTDTQYF

v_call: TRBV5-4
j_call: TRBJ1-2
clone_size: -
d_call: -
cdr3_length: 15
cdr3_nt: TGTGCCAGCAGCTTGGCCGGACGAAGGAACTATGGCTACACCTTC
cdr3_aa: CASSLAGRRNYGYTF

v_call: TRBV7-3
j_call: TRBJ2-2
clone_size: -
d_call: TRBD2
cdr3_length: 16
cdr3_nt: TGTGCCAGCAGCTTGGGGGGACTAGCGGGTACCGGGGAGCTGTTTTTT
cdr3_aa: CASSLGGLAGTGELFF

v_call: TRBV9
j_call: TRBJ1-2
clone_size: -
d_call: -
cdr3_length: 12
cdr3_nt: TGTGCCAGCGCAATCGGGGGCTATGGCTACACCTTC
cdr3_aa: CASAIGGYGYTF

v_call: TRBV5-8
j_call: TRBJ2-5
clone_size: -
d_call: -
cdr3_length: 13
cdr3_nt: TGTGCCAGCAGCTTAGGAGGTCAAGAGACCCAGTACTTC
cdr3_aa: CASSLGGQETQYF

v_call: TRBV19
j_call: TRBJ1-1
clone_size: -
d_call: -
cdr3_length: 13
cdr3_nt: TGTGCCAGTAGTTCAGGGACACGGAGTGAAGCTTTCTTT
cdr3_aa: CASSSGTRSEAFF

v_call: TRBV6-5
j_call: TRBJ1-5
clone_size: -
d_call: TRBD1
cdr3_length: 16
cdr3_nt: TGTGCCAGCAGTTCCCCAGGGGGCTATAGCAATCAGCCCCAGCATTTT
cdr3_aa: CASSSPGGYSNQPQHF

v_call: TRBV29-1
j_call: TRBJ1-2
clone_size: -
d_call: -
cdr3_length: 14
cdr3_nt: TGCAGCGTTGATGGACCGACAGGCGGGTATGGCTACACCTTC
cdr3_aa: CSVDGPTGGYGYTF

v_call: TRBV6-5
j_call: TRBJ2-7
clone_size: -
d_call: TRBD1
cdr3_length: 16
cdr3_nt: TGTGCCAGCAGTTACGGGTTTAGGGGGCTTTTCTACGAGCAGTACTTC
cdr3_aa: CASSYGFRGLFYEQYF

v_call: TRBV18
j_call: TRBJ2-3
clone_size: -
d_call: -
cdr3_length: 13
cdr3_nt: TGTGCCAGCTCACCTAGTAGCACAGATACGCAGTATTTT
cdr3_aa: CASSPSSTDTQYF

v_call: TRBV2
j_call: TRBJ1-1
clone_size: -
d_call: TRBD1
cdr3_length: 14
cdr3_nt: TGTGCCAGCAGTGATCGACAGGGGAACACTGAAGCTTTCTTT
cdr3_aa: CASSDRQGNTEAFF

v_call: TRBV6-6
j_call: TRBJ1-5
clone_size: few
d_call: -
cdr3_length: 12
cdr3_nt: TGTGCCGGGGCGACTAGCAATCAGCCCCAGCATTTT
cdr3_aa: CAGATSNQPQHF

v_call: TRBV28
j_call: TRBJ1-2
clone_size: -
d_call: TRBD1
cdr3_length: 14
cdr3_nt: TGTGCCAGCAGTGCCGGGACAGGCGTTTATGGCTACACCTTC
cdr3_aa: CASSAGTGVYGYTF

v_call: TRBV5-4
j_call: TRBJ2-7
clone_size: -
d_call: -
cdr3_length: 14
cdr3_nt: TGTGCCAGCAGCCGGGAAGCGGAAGACTACGAGCAGTACTTC
cdr3_aa: CASSREAEDYEQYF

v_call: TRBV19
j_call: TRBJ2-3
clone_size: -
d_call: TRBD2
cdr3_length: 16
cdr3_nt: TGTGCCACACGACTAGCGGGGGGGCCTTCGACAGATACGCAGTATTTT
cdr3_aa: CATRLAGGPSTDTQYF

v_call: TRBV18
j_call: TRBJ1-1
clone_size: -
d_call: -
cdr3_length: 15
cdr3_nt: TGTGCCAGCTCACCAGGGGCAGGGGATAACACTGAAGCTTTCTTT
cdr3_aa: CASSPGAGDNTEAFF

v_call: TRBV7-6
j_call: TRBJ2-2
clone_size: -
d_call: TRBD1
cdr3_length: 19
cdr3_nt: TGTGCCAGCAGCTTAGCCCGGCCCGGGACAGGGTTGAGCACCGGGGAGCTGTTTTTT
cdr3_aa: CASSLARPGTGLSTGELFF

v_call: TRBV4-2
j_call: TRBJ2-5
clone_size: once
d_call: TRBD2
cdr3_length: 16
cdr3_nt: TGTGCCAGCAGCCAAGATATAGCGGGGGGGCCCCAGACCCAGTACTTC
cdr3_aa: CASSQDIAGGPQTQYF

v_call: TRBV9
j_call: TRBJ1-3
clone_size: -
d_call: TRBD1
cdr3_length: 16
cdr3_nt: TGTGCCAGCAGCCCCTACAGGGGAAGCTCTGGAAACACCATATATTTT
cdr3_aa: CASSPYRGSSGNTIYF

v_call: TRBV18
j_call: TRBJ2-2
clone_size: -
d_call: TRBD2
cdr3_length: 15
cdr3_nt: TGTGCCAGCTCACCACAGCGGGGGAGCACCGGGGAGCTGTTTTTT
cdr3_aa: CASSPQRGSTGELFF

v_call: TRBV11-2
j_call: TRBJ1-3
clone_size: few
d_call: -
cdr3_length: 14
cdr3_nt: TGTGCCAGCAGCTTAGGGGGTTCTGGAAACACCATATATTTT
cdr3_aa: CASSLGGSGNTIYF

v_call: TRBV7-8
j_call: TRBJ1-5
clone_size: few
d_call: -
cdr3_length: 15
cdr3_nt: TGTGCCAGCAGCTTAGGGTCCCTTAGCAATCAGCCCCAGCATTTT
cdr3_aa: CASSLGSLSNQPQHF

v_call: TRBV18
j_call: TRBJ2-7
clone_size: -
d_call: -
cdr3_length: 14
cdr3_nt: TGTGCCAGCTCTCACGACAGGTCTCCCTACGAGCAGTACTTC
cdr3_aa: CASSHDRSPYEQYF